The 21 T cell receptor beta chains presented below share a single source sample, sequenced in a study of blood T cell repertoires in COVID-19. Produced via immunoSEQ multiplex PCR; TCRdb's table is partial and in-frame only. The table includes 450,000 to 500,000 clones, roughly 88% detected once. Sequenced material: peripheral blood. The receptors originated from a human donor in a cohort sampled during active COVID-19.

The chain carries TRBV27 and TRBJ2-7; 10 positions match TRBD1. CDR1 is MNHEY and CDR2 is SMNVEV in the germline V gene (reference sequence). The ends lost 7 bases at V and 4 bases at J; junction bases unmatched: 4. CDR3 length: 13 residues. CDR3 DNA: TGTGCCAGCAAAGGACAGGGGGGATACGAGCAGTACTTC. Residues: CASKGQGGYEQYF.

The DNA of the CDR3 is TGTGCCAGCAGCAAAGGGGCACAGGGAAGCGCCTACGAGCAGTACTTC. Protein sequence: CASSKGAQGSAYEQYF. The J gene is TRBJ2-7, the V gene TRBV21-1; TRBD1 is the table's D call and was not checked against the DNA. TRBV21-1 represents a pseudogene. The CDR3 extends over 16 amino acids.

This chain links TRBV19 with TRBJ2-2; a possible D gene is TRBD2 (6 bases). CDR1 LNHDA and CDR2 SQIVND come from the germline V gene (reference sequence). Trimming removed 2 bases at V and 5 bases at J, with 18 bases between. The CDR3 is 17 amino acids. CDR3 protein: CASSIPPGGAKTGELFF. The CDR3 nucleotides are TGTGCCAGTAGTATACCCCCCGGAGGGGCAAAAACCGGGGAGCTGTTTTTT.

This chain links TRBV3-1 (or the pseudogene TRBV3-2) with TRBJ2-1, with 9 bases that match TRBD1. Germline V gene sequence: CDR1 LGHDT, CDR2 YNNKEL (reference sequence). The CDR3 contains 16 residues. After removal of 0 bases from V and 3 bases from J, the junction contained 3 bases not matched to a gene. The CDR3 sequence: CASSQDGGQGYNEQFF. The CDR3 nucleotides read TGTGCCAGCAGCCAAGATGGGGGACAGGGCTACAATGAGCAGTTCTTC.

This clone was picked up one time. The CDR3 sequence is CASSLGGSGEETQYF. The CDR3 DNA is TGTGCCAGCAGCTTGGGCGGTAGCGGAGAAGAGACCCAGTACTTC. The J gene is TRBJ2-5, the V gene TRBV5-4; tentatively, D is TRBD2 (6 bases). The CDR3 length is 15 residues. In germline, CDR1 is SGHNT, CDR2 YYREEE (reference sequence). V was shortened by 0 bases and J by 3 bases, with 12 bases between the two germline ends.

V is TRBV28 and J is TRBJ1-5; D unclear. The CDR3 is made up of 14 amino acids. Trimming shortened V by 8 bases and J by 5 bases, and 16 bases separated the two germline ends. Germline CDR1 reads MDHEN; CDR2 reads SYDVKM. CDR3 coding DNA: TGTGCCAGCTCCGAACCGGGAGACTATCAGCCCCAGCATTTT. Its protein is CASSEPGDYQPQHF.

The chain carries TRBV6-5 and TRBJ2-3; D perhaps matches TRBD1 (6 bases). V gave up 6 bases and J gave up 2 bases, with 12 bases separating them. Germline lookup yields CDR1 MNHEY and CDR2 SVGAGI. The CDR3 has 14 residues. The CDR3 DNA is TGTGCCAGCAGAGGGGGAGAGACCACAGATACGCAGTATTTT. Translated, it gives CASRGGETTDTQYF.

The genes are TRBV4-3 and TRBJ1-3; TRBD1 might be the D (6 bases). In germline, CDR1 is LGHNA, CDR2 YSLEER. The ends were cut back, 1 base at V and 9 bases at J, with 13 bases in the middle. This CDR3 is 14 amino acids long. The CDR3 DNA reads as TGCGCCAGCAGCCAAGGGGGGCAGGGAGTCACCATATATTTT. Translated: CASSQGGQGVTIYF.

The V call is TRBV18, the J call TRBJ2-3, with 10 bases identical to TRBD2. Unmatched junction bases numbered 7, after V lost 2 bases and J lost 5 bases. This CDR3 spans 16 amino acids. Germline V lookup: CDR1 KGHSH, CDR2 LQKENI. CDR3 residues: CASSPGAGGRGDTQYF. The CDR3 DNA reads as TGTGCCAGCTCACCAGGAGCGGGAGGGCGAGGAGATACGCAGTATTTT.

The chain joins TRBV15 to TRBJ2-5; TRBD2 matches at 8 bases. The length of the CDR3 is 17 residues. Germline V CDR1 and CDR2: LNHNV, YYDKDF (reference sequence). V trimming: 5 bases; J trimming: 5 bases; junction bases outside the gene matches: 16. The CDR3 here is CATSPRGGQGRLETQYF. CDR3 DNA: TGTGCCACCAGCCCCCGGGGGGGGCAGGGGAGATTGGAGACCCAGTACTTC.

V gene TRBV2 combines with J gene TRBJ2-2; TRBD2 agrees at 11 bases. The CDR3 has 15 amino acids. Germline lookup yields CDR1 SNHLY and CDR2 FYNNEI. The V gene end was trimmed by 11 bases and the J gene end by 6 bases; junction bases not matched to a gene: 11. CDR3 in amino acids: CAGRQPGLAAGELFF. In DNA, the CDR3 is TGTGCCGGGCGGCAACCGGGACTAGCGGCCGGGGAGCTGTTTTTT.

This clone was seen a handful of times. V is TRBV12-5 and J is TRBJ1-5; a weak D match, TRBD1 (5 bases). The CDR3 spans 16 residues. V was shortened by 3 bases and J by 0 bases, with 12 bases between the two germline ends. Germline V gene data show CDR1 as LGHNT and CDR2 as FRNRAP. The CDR3 DNA is TGTGCTAGTGGTTTCACCCAGACAGTTAGCAATCAGCCCCAGCATTTT. Translating gives CASGFTQTVSNQPQHF.

The chain combines TRBV4-3 with TRBJ2-2; the D gene is possibly TRBD2 (6 bases). In germline, CDR1 is LGHNA, CDR2 YSLEER. The CDR3 consists of 17 residues. Trimming removed 0 bases at V and 3 bases at J, with 14 bases between. The CDR3 reads CASSQDSRAGHTGELFF. CDR3 in DNA: TGCGCCAGCAGCCAAGACTCTCGAGCGGGCCACACCGGGGAGCTGTTTTTT.

The V gene is TRBV18, the J gene TRBJ2-1, with TRBD2 matching over 11 bases. V shed 6 bases, J shed 7 bases, and the junction held 14 bases outside the gene matches. Germline assignment: CDR1 KGHSH and CDR2 LQKENI. The CDR3 spans 17 residues. The CDR3 is CASSELNLAGGGNEQFF. In nucleotides, the CDR3 is TGTGCCAGCTCCGAGCTTAACCTAGCGGGAGGAGGGAATGAGCAGTTCTTC.

The chain recombines TRBV3-1 (or the pseudogene TRBV3-2) with TRBJ2-1; 7 positions agree with TRBD2. J lost 8 bases, V lost 4 bases, and 11 bases had no gene match. The CDR3 loop spans 15 amino acids. Per germline, CDR1 LGHDT and CDR2 YNNKEL (reference sequence). The CDR3 coding sequence is TGTGCCAGCAGCCTCAGCGGGGAGGGGATCTATGAGCAGTTCTTC. Protein product: CASSLSGEGIYEQFF.

This rearrangement joins TRBV7-2 to TRBJ2-1; 9 bases agree with TRBD2. V shed 1 base, J shed 6 bases, and the junction held 7 bases outside the gene matches. CDR3 length equals 16 residues. Germline V gene data show CDR1 as SGHTA and CDR2 as FQGNSA. CDR3: CASSLDIAGATNEQFF. The CDR3, as DNA: TGTGCCAGCAGCTTAGATATAGCGGGGGCTACCAATGAGCAGTTCTTC.

The chain combines TRBV7-2 with TRBJ1-5, with 8 nucleotides matching TRBD1. The CDR3 covers 16 residues. V trimming: 5 bases; J trimming: 3 bases; junction bases outside the gene matches: 9. Germline lookup yields CDR1 SGHTA and CDR2 FQGNSA. CDR3 residues: CASSLHPDRDNQPQHF. DNA for the CDR3: TGTGCCAGCAGCCTACACCCGGACAGGGACAATCAGCCCCAGCATTTT.

A few counts support this clone. CDR3 protein: CASSLNFQGAGRDNSPLHF. The CDR3 nucleotides are TGTGCCAGCAGCTTAAATTTTCAGGGGGCAGGAAGGGATAATTCACCCCTCCACTTT. This chain links TRBV7-2 with TRBJ1-6; 8 nucleotides line up with TRBD1. The CDR3 sequence is 19 residues long. J lost 5 bases, V lost 2 bases, and 14 bases had no gene match. The V gene's germline CDR1 is SGHTA and CDR2 FQGNSA.

This clone was seen at least ten times. The chain combines TRBV11-1 with TRBJ2-2, with D possibly matching TRBD1 (6 bases). Trimming removed 4 bases at V and 4 bases at J, with 16 bases between. Germline values: CDR1 SGHAT, CDR2 FQDESV (reference sequence). The CDR3 loop spans 16 amino acids. In DNA form, the CDR3 reads TGTGCCAGCAGCTCCCCGACAGGAGTCTCCACCGGGGAGCTGTTTTTT. It specifies CASSSPTGVSTGELFF.

This rearrangement joins TRBV7-2 to TRBJ2-7, with 8 positions matching TRBD2. The V gene end was trimmed by 5 bases and the J gene end by 4 bases; junction bases not matched to a gene: 7. The germline V gene has CDR1 SGHTA and CDR2 FQGNSA. The CDR3 covers 14 residues. The CDR3 coding sequence is TGTGCCAGCAGCCCCCTAGCGGGTAGGTACGAGCAGTACTTC. It yields the protein CASSPLAGRYEQYF.

CDR3 region: CASSPSSYNSPLHF. In DNA, the CDR3 is TGTGCCAGCTCACCGAGCTCCTATAATTCACCCCTCCACTTT. V usage is TRBV18 and J usage is TRBJ1-6; D is unresolved. Germline V gene lookup returns CDR1 KGHSH and CDR2 LQKENI. Trimming pared 3 bases from V and 0 bases from J, leaving 3 bases between. This CDR3 spans 14 amino acids.